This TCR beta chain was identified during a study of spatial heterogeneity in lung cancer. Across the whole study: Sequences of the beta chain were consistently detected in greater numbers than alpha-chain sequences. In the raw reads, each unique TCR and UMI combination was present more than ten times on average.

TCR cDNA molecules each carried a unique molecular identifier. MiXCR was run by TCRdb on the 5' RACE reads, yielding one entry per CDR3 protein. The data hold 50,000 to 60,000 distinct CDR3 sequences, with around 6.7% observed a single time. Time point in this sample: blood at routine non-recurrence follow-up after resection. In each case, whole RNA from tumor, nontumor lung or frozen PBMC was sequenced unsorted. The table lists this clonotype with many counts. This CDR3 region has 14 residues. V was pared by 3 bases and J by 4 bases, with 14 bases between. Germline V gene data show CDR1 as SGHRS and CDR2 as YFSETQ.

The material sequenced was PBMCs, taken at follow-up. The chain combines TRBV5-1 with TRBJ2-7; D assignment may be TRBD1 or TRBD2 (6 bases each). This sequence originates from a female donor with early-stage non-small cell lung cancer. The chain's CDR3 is CASSSEGGGYEQYF. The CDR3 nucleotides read TGCGCCAGCAGCTCGGAGGGGGGCGGATACGAGCAGTACTTC. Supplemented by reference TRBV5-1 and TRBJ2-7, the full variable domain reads KAGVTQTPRYLIKTRGQQVTLSCSPISGHRSVSWYQQTPGQGLQFLFEYFSETQRNKGNFPGRFSGRQFSNSRSEMNVSTLELGDSALYLCASSSEGGGYEQYFGPGTRLTVT.